The entry that follows covers one TCR beta chain sequence. Indicated treatment: about 20 received Ad26.COV2.S at low or high dose, single or two shots; 5 received placebo; per-sample allocation not given. The samples were gathered on day 63 after the first injection of vaccine or placebo. The CDR3 runs to 19 residues. CDR1 is KGHSH, CDR2 LQKENI, per germline. V shed 2 bases, J shed 4 bases, and the junction held 14 bases outside the gene matches. Assay used: immunoSEQ multiplex PCR; TCRdb lists only in-frame clones, some missing. The table shows a few hundred thousand clones, with 88% occurring only once. The data are from a study of Ad26.COV2.S vaccination and SARS-CoV-2 variants. Study-level background: The Ad26.COV2.S arm of the COV1001 trial was where the donor was placed.

V usage is TRBV18 and J usage is TRBJ2-1; TRBD2 matches at 10 bases. The sequences come from peripheral blood, collected in a trial of Ad26.COV2.S vaccine versus placebo. The sequence was collected from a person between 18 and 65 years old who received the Ad26.COV2.S COVID-19 vaccine or a placebo. Written as DNA, the CDR3 is TGTGCCAGCTCACCAGGGACGTTACCGGGACTAGCGTCGTACAATGAGCAGTTCTTC. Its protein is CASSPGTLPGLASYNEQFF. Full variable domain (missing parts from reference TRBV18 and TRBJ2-1): NAGVMQNPRHLVRRRGQEARLRCSPMKGHSHVYWYRQLPEEGLKFMVYLQKENIIDESGMPKERFSAEFPKEGPSILRIQQVVRGDSAAYFCASSPGTLPGLASYNEQFFGPGTRLTVL.